The source of this T cell receptor beta chain is a study of cytomegalovirus exposure and HLA in healthy donors. Overall study findings and caveats: Some public TCRs appeared in many individuals, while most sequences were rare. In a later analysis, first-cohort TCR clusters were found to tend to co-occur in the approximately 120 validation repertoires. Associated with cytomegalovirus, according to the listing, were about 160 TCR beta chains. Per published reports, the classifier diagnosed cytomegalovirus status with high specificity and sensitivity.

This CDR3 is 22 amino acids long. V dropped 1 base and J dropped 0; count of bases not matched to a gene: 18. From germline, CDR1 is MNHEY and CDR2 SMNVEV (reference sequence). On this clone itself: The target antigen is unknown.

Only in-frame clones appear in the TCRdb table, and some are missing; sequencing was by immunoSEQ multiplex PCR. The table has hundreds of thousands of clones, 88% seen once; the top ten hold approximately 0.95%. V is TRBV27 and J is TRBJ2-6; 7 bases map to TRBD1. Sequenced sample: PBMCs. This receptor was identified in a young woman in good health and CMV-seronegative. Written as DNA, the CDR3 is TGTGCCAGCAGTTTATACCTCCGCACCCAGGGACAGAAACTCTCTGGGGCCAACGTCCTGACTTTC. Translating gives CASSLYLRTQGQKLSGANVLTF.